This T cell receptor (beta chain) was obtained from a study of sequential checkpoint blockade in melanoma. Across the study: DNA from 95 or so pretreatment tumor samples underwent TCRβ immunosequencing. Matched biopsies came pretreatment and at week 13 for approximately 21 patients. Whole-study findings and limits: Patients with week-13 increases in T-cell fraction and clonality benefited about 30 times more often. For nivolumab-first patients, baseline tumor clonality was associated with response.

Assay used: immunoSEQ multiplex PCR; TCRdb lists only in-frame clones, some missing. The sample shows 5,500 or so clones, around two fifths of them seen only once. The V gene end was trimmed by 4 bases and the J gene end by 6 bases; junction bases not matched to a gene: 10. The CDR3 is 18 residues long. Looked up from germline, CDR1 is LNHDA and CDR2 is SQIVND (reference sequence). Stated treatment: randomized to nivolumab then ipilimumab (arm A) or the reverse (arm B). About this clone: Its antigen is unidentified.

This specimen consisted of tumor tissue (inferred from file names), obtained from a patient given nivolumab and ipilimumab in sequence. The rearrangement uses TRBV19 and TRBJ2-1; 15 bases match TRBD2. This TCR was recovered from a human donor with melanoma. This chain's CDR3 is CASSRWTSGRVNRNEQFF. In DNA form, the CDR3 reads TGTGCCAGTAGTAGATGGACTAGCGGGAGGGTGAATCGCAATGAGCAGTTCTTC.